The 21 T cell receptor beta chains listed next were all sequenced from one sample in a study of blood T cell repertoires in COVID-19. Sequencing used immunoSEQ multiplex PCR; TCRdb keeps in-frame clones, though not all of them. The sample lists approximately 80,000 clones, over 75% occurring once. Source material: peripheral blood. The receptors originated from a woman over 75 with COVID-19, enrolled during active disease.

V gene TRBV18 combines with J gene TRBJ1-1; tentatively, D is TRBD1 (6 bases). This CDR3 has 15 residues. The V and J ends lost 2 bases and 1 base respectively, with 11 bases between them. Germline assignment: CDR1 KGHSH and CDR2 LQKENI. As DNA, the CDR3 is TGTGCCAGCTCACCATTTGAGGGGGAGAACACTGAAGCTTTCTTT. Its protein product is CASSPFEGENTEAFF.

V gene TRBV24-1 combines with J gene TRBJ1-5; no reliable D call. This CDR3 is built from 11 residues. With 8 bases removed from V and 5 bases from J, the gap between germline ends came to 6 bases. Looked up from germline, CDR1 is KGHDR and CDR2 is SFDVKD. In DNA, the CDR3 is TGTGCCACCAAACTGTATCAGCCCCAGCATTTT. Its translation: CATKLYQPQHF.

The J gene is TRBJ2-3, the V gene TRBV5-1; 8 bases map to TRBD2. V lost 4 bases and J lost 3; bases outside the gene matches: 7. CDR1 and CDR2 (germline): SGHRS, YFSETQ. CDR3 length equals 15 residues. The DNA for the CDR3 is TGCGCCAGCAGCCCCTCACGGGGGGGAACAGATACGCAGTATTTT. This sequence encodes CASSPSRGGTDTQYF.

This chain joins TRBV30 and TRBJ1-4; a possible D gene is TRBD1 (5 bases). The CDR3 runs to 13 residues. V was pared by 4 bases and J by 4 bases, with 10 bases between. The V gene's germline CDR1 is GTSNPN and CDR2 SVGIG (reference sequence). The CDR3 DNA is TGTGCCTGGAATTCAGGGCTTAATGAAAAACTGTTTTTT. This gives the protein CAWNSGLNEKLFF.

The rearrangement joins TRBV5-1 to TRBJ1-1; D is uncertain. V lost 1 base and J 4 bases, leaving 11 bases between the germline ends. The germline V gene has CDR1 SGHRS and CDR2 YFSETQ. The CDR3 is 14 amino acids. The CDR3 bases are TGCGCCAGCAGCTTGTCCGGAGGGTTCACTGAAGCTTTCTTT. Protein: CASSLSGGFTEAFF.

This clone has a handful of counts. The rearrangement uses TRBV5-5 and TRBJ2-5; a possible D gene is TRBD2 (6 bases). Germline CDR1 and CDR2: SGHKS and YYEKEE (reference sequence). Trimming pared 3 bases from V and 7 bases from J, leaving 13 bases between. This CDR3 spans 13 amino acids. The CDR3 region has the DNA TGTGCCAGCAGCTCCCGGGCCGGGGGGACCCAGTACTTC. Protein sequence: CASSSRAGGTQYF.

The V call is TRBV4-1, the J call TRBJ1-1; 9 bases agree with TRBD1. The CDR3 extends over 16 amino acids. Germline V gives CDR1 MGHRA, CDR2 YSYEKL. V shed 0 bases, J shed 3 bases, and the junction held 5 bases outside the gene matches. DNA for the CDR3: TGCGCCAGCAGCCAAGATCGGTGGACAGGGGACACTGAAGCTTTCTTT. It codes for CASSQDRWTGDTEAFF.

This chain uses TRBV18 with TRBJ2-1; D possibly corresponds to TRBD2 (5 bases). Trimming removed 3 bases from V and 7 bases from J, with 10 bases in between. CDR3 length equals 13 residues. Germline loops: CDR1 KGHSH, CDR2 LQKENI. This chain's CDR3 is CASSPGLANEQFF. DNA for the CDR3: TGTGCCAGCTCACCCGGGCTAGCTAATGAGCAGTTCTTC.

CDR3 region: CASRFGLAGNYEQFF. For the CDR3, the DNA is TGTGCCAGCAGATTCGGACTAGCGGGAAACTATGAGCAGTTCTTC. The V gene is TRBV6-5, the J gene TRBJ2-1; TRBD2 aligns across 12 bases. The CDR3 has 15 amino acids. Germline V lookup: CDR1 MNHEY, CDR2 SVGAGI. With 6 bases clipped from V and 8 bases from J, the junction kept 8 bases outside the gene matches.

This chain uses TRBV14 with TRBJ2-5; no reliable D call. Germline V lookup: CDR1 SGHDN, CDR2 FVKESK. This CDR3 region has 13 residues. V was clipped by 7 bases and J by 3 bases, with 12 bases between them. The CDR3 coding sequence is TGTGCCAGCACCCCACGCGTAGAAGAGACCCAGTACTTC. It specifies CASTPRVEETQYF. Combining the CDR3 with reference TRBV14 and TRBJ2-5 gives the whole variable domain EAGVTQFPSHSVIEKGQTVTLRCDPISGHDNLYWYRRVMGKEIKFLLHFVKESKQDESGMPNNRFLAERTGGTYSTLKVQPAELEDSGVYFCASTPRVEETQYFGPGTRLLVL.

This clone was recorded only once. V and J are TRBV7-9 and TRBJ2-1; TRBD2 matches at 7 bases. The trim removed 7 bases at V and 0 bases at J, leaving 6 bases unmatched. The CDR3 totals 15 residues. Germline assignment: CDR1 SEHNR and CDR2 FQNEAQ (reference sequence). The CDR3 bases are TGTGCCAGCACCCCCGGGAGGAGCTCCTACAATGAGCAGTTCTTC. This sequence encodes CASTPGRSSYNEQFF. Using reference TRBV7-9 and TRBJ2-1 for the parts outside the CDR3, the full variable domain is DTGVSQNPRHKITKRGQNVTFRCDPISEHNRLYWYRQTLGQGPEFLTYFQNEAQLEKSRLLSDRFSAERPKGSFSTLEIQRTEQGDSAMYLCASTPGRSSYNEQFFGPGTRLTVL.

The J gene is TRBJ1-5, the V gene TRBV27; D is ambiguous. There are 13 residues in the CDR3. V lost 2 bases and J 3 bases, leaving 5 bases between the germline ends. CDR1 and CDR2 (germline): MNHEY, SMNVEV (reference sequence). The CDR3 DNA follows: TGTGCCAGCAGTTTACAGTTCAATCAGCCCCAGCATTTT. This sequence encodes CASSLQFNQPQHF.

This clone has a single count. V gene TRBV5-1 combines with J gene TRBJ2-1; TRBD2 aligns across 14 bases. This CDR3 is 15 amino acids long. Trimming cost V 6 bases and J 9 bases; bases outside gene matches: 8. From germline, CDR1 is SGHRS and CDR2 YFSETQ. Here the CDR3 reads CASTTGTSGSGEQFF. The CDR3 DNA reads TGCGCCAGCACCACCGGGACTAGCGGGAGTGGTGAGCAGTTCTTC.

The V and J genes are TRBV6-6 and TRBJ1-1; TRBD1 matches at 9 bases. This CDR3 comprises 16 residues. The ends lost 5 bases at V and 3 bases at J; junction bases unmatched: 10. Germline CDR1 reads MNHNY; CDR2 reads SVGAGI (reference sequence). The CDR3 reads CASSHAGQGGYTEAFF. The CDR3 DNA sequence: TGTGCCAGCAGTCACGCGGGACAGGGAGGGTACACTGAAGCTTTCTTT.

The CDR3: CASSFSSGTNTGELFF. The DNA for the CDR3 is TGCGCCAGCAGTTTCAGTAGCGGGACGAACACCGGGGAGCTGTTTTTT. The chain uses TRBV5-1 and TRBJ2-2, with 8 bases identical to TRBD2. V was pared by 5 bases and J by 0 bases, with 6 bases of the junction left unmatched. The CDR3 covers 16 residues. From germline, CDR1 is SGHRS and CDR2 YFSETQ.

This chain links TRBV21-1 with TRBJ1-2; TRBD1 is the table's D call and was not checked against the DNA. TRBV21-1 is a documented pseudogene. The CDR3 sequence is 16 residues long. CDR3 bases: TGTGCCAGCAGCAAAGCCCAGGGTCATTCTAACTATGGCTACACCTTC. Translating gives CASSKAQGHSNYGYTF.

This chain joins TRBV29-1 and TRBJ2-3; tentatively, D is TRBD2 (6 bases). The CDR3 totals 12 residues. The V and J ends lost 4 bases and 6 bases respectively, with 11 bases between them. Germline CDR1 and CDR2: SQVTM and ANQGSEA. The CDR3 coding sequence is TGCAGCGTTGCAAGCGGGCGGGATACGCAGTATTTT. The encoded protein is CSVASGRDTQYF.

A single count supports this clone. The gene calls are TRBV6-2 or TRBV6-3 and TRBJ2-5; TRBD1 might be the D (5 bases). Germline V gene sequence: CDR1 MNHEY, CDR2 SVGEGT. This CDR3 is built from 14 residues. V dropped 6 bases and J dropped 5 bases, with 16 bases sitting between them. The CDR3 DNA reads TGTGCCAGCAGCCGCGCAGGGCCGCCGGAGACCCAGTACTTC. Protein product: CASSRAGPPETQYF.

The CDR3 here is CASGQGADNSPLHF. The CDR3 DNA sequence: TGTGCCAGTGGACAGGGGGCGGATAATTCACCCCTCCACTTT. The chain carries TRBV6-6 and TRBJ1-6, with TRBD1 identical over 11 bases. J was trimmed by 5 bases and V by 9 bases; bases with no gene match: 3. Germline values: CDR1 MNHNY, CDR2 SVGAGI (reference sequence). CDR3 length: 14 residues.

The chain's CDR3 is CAWSVWNTGELFF. As DNA, the CDR3 is TGTGCCTGGAGTGTCTGGAACACCGGGGAGCTGTTTTTT. The V gene is TRBV30, the J gene TRBJ2-2; D uncertain. In germline, CDR1 is GTSNPN, CDR2 SVGIG (reference sequence). V was shortened by 0 bases and J by 1 base, with 3 bases between the two germline ends. The CDR3 consists of 13 residues.

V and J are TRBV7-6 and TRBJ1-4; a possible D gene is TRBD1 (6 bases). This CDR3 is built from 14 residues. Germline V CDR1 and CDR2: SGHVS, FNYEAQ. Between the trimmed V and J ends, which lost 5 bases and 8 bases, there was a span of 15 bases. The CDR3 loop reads CASSPQDSSEKLFF. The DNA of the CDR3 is TGTGCCAGCAGCCCGCAGGACAGCTCGGAAAAACTGTTTTTT.